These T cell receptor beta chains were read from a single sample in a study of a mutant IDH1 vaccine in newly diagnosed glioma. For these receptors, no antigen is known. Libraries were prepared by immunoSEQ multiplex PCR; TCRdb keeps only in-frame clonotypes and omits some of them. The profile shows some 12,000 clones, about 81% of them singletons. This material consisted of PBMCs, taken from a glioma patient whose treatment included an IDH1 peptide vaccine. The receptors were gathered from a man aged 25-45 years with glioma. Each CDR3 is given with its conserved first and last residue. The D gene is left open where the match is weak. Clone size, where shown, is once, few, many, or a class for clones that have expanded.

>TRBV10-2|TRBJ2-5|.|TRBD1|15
TGCGCCAGCAGCGCGGACAGGGTGATCCAAGAGACCCAGTACTTC
CASSADRVIQETQYF
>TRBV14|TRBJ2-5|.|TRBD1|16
TGTGCCAGCAGCCGCCTAGGGACAGGGCTCCAAGAGACCCAGTACTTC
CASSRLGTGLQETQYF
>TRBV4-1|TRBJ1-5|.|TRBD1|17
TGCGCCAGCAGCCAAGGGTCCACAGGGGGCGCGAGTCAGCCCCAGCATTTT
CASSQGSTGGASQPQHF
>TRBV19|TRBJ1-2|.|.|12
TGTGCCAGTAGTTGGGGTAACTATGGCTACACCTTC
CASSWGNYGYTF
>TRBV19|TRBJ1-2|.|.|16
TGTGCCAGTAGTATCTTTGGCAGGGTCGCAACCTATGGCTACACCTTC
CASSIFGRVATYGYTF
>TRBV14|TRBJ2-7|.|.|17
TGTGCCAGCAGCCCCCGGGCCAGGGGAAAGGGGTTGTACGAGCAGTACTTC
CASSPRARGKGLYEQYF
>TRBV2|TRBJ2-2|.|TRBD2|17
TGTGCCAGCAGTGGGCCCTGGCGGGAGGGAAACACCGGGGAGCTGTTTTTT
CASSGPWREGNTGELFF
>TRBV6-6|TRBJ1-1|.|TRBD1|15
TGTGCCAGCAGTCCGGGACAGGGGTATTACACTGAAGCTTTCTTT
CASSPGQGYYTEAFF
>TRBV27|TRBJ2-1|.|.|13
TGTGCCAGCAGTCCCCTTGCGGGCAATGAGCAGTTCTTC
CASSPLAGNEQFF
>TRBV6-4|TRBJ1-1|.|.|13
TGTGCCAGCAGTGCCTTAGGGGGGGCCGAAGCTTTCTTT
CASSALGGAEAFF
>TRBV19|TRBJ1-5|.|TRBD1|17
TGTGCCAGTAGCAAATTCTCCGGGACAGCGAGCAATCAGCCCCAGCATTTT
CASSKFSGTASNQPQHF
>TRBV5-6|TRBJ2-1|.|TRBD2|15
TGTGCCAGCAGCTTGGGACTAGCGGGAGGGGATGAGCAGTTCTTC
CASSLGLAGGDEQFF
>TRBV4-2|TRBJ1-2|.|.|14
TGTGCCAGCAGCCAAGATCGAACCGCGCATGGCTACACCTTC
CASSQDRTAHGYTF
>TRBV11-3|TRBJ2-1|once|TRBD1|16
TGTGCCAGCAGCTTAGGGGGGACAGGGCCTCGGGATGAGCAGTTCTTC
CASSLGGTGPRDEQFF
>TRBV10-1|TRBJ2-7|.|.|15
TGCGCCAGCAGTTCGCCAGAGGACGGAGACTACGAGCAGTACTTC
CASSSPEDGDYEQYF
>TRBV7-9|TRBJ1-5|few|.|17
TGTGCCAGCAGCTTAGCGTATCAGGGTGGCAGCAATCAGCCCCAGCATTTT
CASSLAYQGGSNQPQHF
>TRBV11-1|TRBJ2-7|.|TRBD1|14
TGTGCCAGCAGCCCGGGACAGGGCTCCTACGAGCAGTACTTC
CASSPGQGSYEQYF
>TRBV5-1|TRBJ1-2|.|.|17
TGCGCCAGCAGCTTGCCCCGGGACCGCTGGAGTAGGGATGGCTACACCTTC
CASSLPRDRWSRDGYTF
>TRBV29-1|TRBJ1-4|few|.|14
TGCAGCGTTGAAGTTGGGAGGGAAGGTGAAAAACTGTTTTTT
CSVEVGREGEKLFF
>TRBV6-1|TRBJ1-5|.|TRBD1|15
TGTGCCAGCAGTGATATAGGGGGCGGGGGTCAGCCCCAGCATTTT
CASSDIGGGGQPQHF
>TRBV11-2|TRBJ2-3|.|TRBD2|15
TGTGCCAGCAGTCAACTAGCGGGAGTTCAAGATACGCAGTATTTT
CASSQLAGVQDTQYF
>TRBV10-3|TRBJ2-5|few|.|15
TGTGCCATCAGTGATACCGGACAGATCCAAGAGACCCAGTACTTC
CAISDTGQIQETQYF
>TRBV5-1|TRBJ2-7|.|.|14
TGCGCCAGCAGCTTACCGGGACGGATCTACGAGCAGTACTTC
CASSLPGRIYEQYF
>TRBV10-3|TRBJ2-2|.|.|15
TGTGCCGTGGGGACTCTCCCACCCAACACCGGGGAGCTGTTTTTT
CAVGTLPPNTGELFF
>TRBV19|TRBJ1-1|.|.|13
TGTGCCAGTAGTATAGTCGAGGCAGGGGAAGCTTTCTTT
CASSIVEAGEAFF
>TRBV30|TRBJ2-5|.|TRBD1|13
TGTGCCTGGAAATCAGGGGGACAAGAGACCCAGTACTTC
CAWKSGGQETQYF
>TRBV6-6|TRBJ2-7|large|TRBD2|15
TGTGCCAGCAGTTTCCGACTAGCGGACCTCTGGGAGCAGTACTTC
CASSFRLADLWEQYF
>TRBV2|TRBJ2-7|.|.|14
TGTGCCAGCAGTTCCAGGAGAAGCCCCTACGAGCAGTACTTC
CASSSRRSPYEQYF
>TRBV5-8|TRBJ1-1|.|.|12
TGTGCCAGCAGCTTGGAGTCAGGCCAAGCTTTCTTT
CASSLESGQAFF